The 28 T cell receptor beta chains presented below share a single source sample, sequenced in a study of blood T cell repertoires in COVID-19. Data came from immunoSEQ multiplex PCR; TCRdb stores just in-frame clones and leaves some out. The table shows some 190,000 clones, with 85% to 90% occurring only once. The source material was peripheral blood. Every receptor here comes from a person aged 65 to 85 with COVID-19, enrolled during active disease.

The genes are TRBV7-2 and TRBJ1-4; perhaps TRBD1 as D (5 bases). CDR3 length equals 14 residues. The germline CDR1 and CDR2 sequences are SGHTA and FQGNSA. V was cut by 5 bases and J by 3 bases, with 10 bases left in between. Here the CDR3 DNA reads TGTGCCAGCAGCCCCGACAGATCTAATGAAAAACTGTTTTTT. It codes for CASSPDRSNEKLFF.

The gene calls are TRBV24-1 and TRBJ2-3, with D possibly being TRBD1 (7 bases). Germline assignment: CDR1 KGHDR and CDR2 SFDVKD. This CDR3 has 16 amino acids. Trimming took off 4 bases at V and 0 bases at J, with 13 bases between the two ends. DNA for the CDR3: TGTGCCACCAGTGACCCGCGGGGACAGAGCACAGATACGCAGTATTTT. Encoded protein: CATSDPRGQSTDTQYF.

The V and J genes are TRBV5-1 and TRBJ2-5; D perhaps matches TRBD1 (5 bases). V lost 5 bases, J lost 3 bases, and 14 bases lay in between. The CDR3 sequence is 14 residues long. Germline V gives CDR1 SGHRS, CDR2 YFSETQ. The CDR3 is CASRSGLGEETQYF. CDR3 nucleotides: TGCGCCAGCAGGTCAGGGCTGGGCGAAGAGACCCAGTACTTC.

V and J are TRBV18 and TRBJ1-2; 9 bases line up with TRBD1. The CDR3 runs to 13 residues. Germline V lookup: CDR1 KGHSH, CDR2 LQKENI. Trimming removed 6 bases from V and 8 bases from J; junction bases left unmatched: 7. The CDR3 reads CASSPGQGGGYTF. CDR3 DNA sequence: TGTGCCAGCTCCCCGGGACAGGGTGGAGGCTACACCTTC.

J is TRBJ1-6 and V is TRBV7-9; no firm D call. Germline V gene sequence: CDR1 SEHNR, CDR2 FQNEAQ (reference sequence). V was trimmed by 6 bases and J by 0 bases, leaving 9 bases between them. The CDR3 is made up of 15 amino acids. DNA of the CDR3: TGTGCCAGCAGGGACGGAGGCTCCTATAATTCACCCCTCCACTTT. It translates to CASRDGGSYNSPLHF.

The chain employs TRBV7-2 and TRBJ2-7; TRBD1 aligns across 8 bases. CDR1 is SGHTA and CDR2 is FQGNSA in the germline V gene. J lost 4 bases, V lost 2 bases, and 7 bases had no gene match. The CDR3 has 15 amino acids. The CDR3 DNA is TGTGCCAGCAGCTTAAGGGACAGGTTGCGGTACGAGCAGTACTTC. Protein product: CASSLRDRLRYEQYF.

The chain recombines TRBV4-3 with TRBJ2-3; 7 bases align to TRBD2. The length of the CDR3 is 15 residues. The V segment lost 1 base and the J segment 6 bases; nucleotides outside the gene matches: 7. Germline assignment: CDR1 LGHNA and CDR2 YSLEER. The CDR3 reads CASSQVTSGADTQYF. CDR3 DNA sequence: TGCGCCAGCAGCCAAGTAACGAGCGGGGCGGATACGCAGTATTTT.

V and J are TRBV5-6 and TRBJ2-7; TRBD1 matches at 9 bases. V lost 0 bases and J lost 2; bases outside the gene matches: 3. Germline V gives CDR1 SGHDT, CDR2 YYEEEE. The CDR3 loop spans 15 amino acids. This chain's CDR3 is CASSLARDRAYEQYF. Written as DNA, the CDR3 is TGTGCCAGCAGCTTGGCCCGGGACAGGGCCTACGAGCAGTACTTC.

This chain links TRBV7-2 with TRBJ1-4; 8 bases fit TRBD1. Trimming took 5 bases from V and 6 from J; bases not matched to a gene: 5. This CDR3 has 14 residues. CDR1 is SGHTA, CDR2 FQGNSA, per germline. The CDR3 nucleotides are TGTGCCAGCAGCAAGCAGGGGGCGCATGAAAAACTGTTTTTT. Amino acids: CASSKQGAHEKLFF.

CDR3 sequence (DNA): TGTGCCAGCAGCCAAATGACAGGGTACCAGTACTTC. It yields the protein CASSQMTGYQYF. V and J are TRBV3-1 (or the pseudogene TRBV3-2) and TRBJ2-7; 7 positions agree with TRBD1. The germline gives CDR1 LGHDT, CDR2 YNNKEL (reference sequence). This CDR3 contains 12 residues. V trimming: 2 bases; J trimming: 10 bases; junction bases outside the gene matches: 5.

This clone was seen only once. The chain links TRBV6-5 to TRBJ1-1, with TRBD1 matching over 7 bases. CDR3 length: 14 amino acids. CDR1 MNHEY and CDR2 SVGAGI come from the germline V gene. The V and J ends lost 5 bases and 8 bases, in that order; junction bases with no gene match: 11. This CDR3 reads CASSQPGRDREAFF. The CDR3 DNA follows: TGTGCCAGCAGTCAACCCGGGAGGGACAGAGAAGCTTTCTTT.

This chain connects TRBV18 to TRBJ2-7; 7 nucleotides line up with TRBD1. CDR1 KGHSH and CDR2 LQKENI come from the germline V gene. V lost 4 bases and J lost 2; bases outside the gene matches: 8. This CDR3 region has 15 residues. The CDR3 here is CASSRDPGQTYEQYF. The CDR3 region has the DNA TGTGCCAGCTCACGAGATCCGGGACAGACCTACGAGCAGTACTTC.

This clone was seen just once. The V call is TRBV7-3, the J call TRBJ2-2, with 7 nucleotides matching TRBD2. The CDR3 length is 18 residues. The V gene's germline CDR1 is SGHTA and CDR2 FQGTGA. The trim removed 2 bases at V and 4 bases at J, leaving 13 bases unmatched. The CDR3 spells CASSLLTAGALGTGELFF. The CDR3 DNA reads TGTGCCAGCAGCTTACTTACGGCGGGAGCTTTAGGCACCGGGGAGCTGTTTTTT.

This sequence joins TRBV7-6 and TRBJ2-3; TRBD2 aligns across 10 bases. V lost 4 bases to trimming and J lost 3 bases; unmatched junction nucleotides: 19. The CDR3 is made up of 20 amino acids. The germline gives CDR1 SGHVS, CDR2 FNYEAQ. Written as DNA, the CDR3 is TGTGCCAGCAGCTCACGGGGTAGCGGGAGGTCCCCCTCCCCTACAGATACGCAGTATTTT. Translation: CASSSRGSGRSPSPTDTQYF. Variable domain in full (rest from reference TRBV7-6 and TRBJ2-3): GAGVSQSPRYKVTKRGQDVALRCDPISGHVSLYWYRQALGQGPEFLTYFNYEAQQDKSGLPNDRFSAERPEGSISTLTIQRTEQRDSAMYRCASSSRGSGRSPSPTDTQYFGPGTRLTVL.

The chain recombines TRBV6-6 with TRBJ1-5; D gene ambiguous. Trimming cost V 8 bases and J 4 bases, with 15 bases left between them. Germline CDR1 MNHNY, CDR2 SVGAGI (reference sequence). CDR3 length equals 14 residues. The CDR3 spells CASRGQFDNQPQHF. CDR3 sequence (DNA): TGTGCCAGCCGAGGTCAGTTCGATAATCAGCCCCAGCATTTT.

The J gene is TRBJ2-3, the V gene TRBV12-3 or TRBV12-4; D possibly corresponds to TRBD2 (5 bases). This CDR3 has 13 amino acids. Trimming took 3 bases from V and 8 from J, leaving 12 bases between them. CDR3 sequence (DNA): TGTGCCAGCAGTTTCCTCCGGGAAGGTACGCAGTATTTT. Residues: CASSFLREGTQYF.

The V gene is TRBV18, the J gene TRBJ2-7; 13 bases are a match to TRBD2. The CDR3 runs 14 residues. The V gene end was trimmed by 5 bases and the J gene end by 4 bases; junction bases not matched to a gene: 2. Germline-derived CDR1 and CDR2 are KGHSH and LQKENI. CDR3: CASSGLAGVYEQYF. The CDR3, as DNA: TGTGCCAGCTCAGGACTAGCGGGAGTGTACGAGCAGTACTTC.

CDR3 bases: TGTGCCAGCAGTTACTCGATGGACAGGGGCCCTTGGGGCTACACCTTC. It encodes CASSYSMDRGPWGYTF. The chain joins TRBV6-5 to TRBJ1-2, with 9 positions matching TRBD1. Looked up from germline, CDR1 is MNHEY and CDR2 is SVGAGI. The CDR3 is made up of 16 amino acids. The ends lost 0 bases at V and 8 bases at J; junction bases unmatched: 10.

CDR3 nucleotide sequence: TGTGCCAGCAGCTTGGGAGGCGATCAGCCCCAGCATTTT. This translates into CASSLGGDQPQHF. The V call is TRBV5-4, the J call TRBJ1-5; D gene uncertain. Between the trimmed V and J ends, which lost 0 bases and 5 bases, there was a span of 6 bases. The CDR3 covers 13 residues. In germline, CDR1 is SGHNT, CDR2 YYREEE (reference sequence).

The chain combines TRBV11-3 with TRBJ1-5; D is unresolved. Trimming took off 2 bases at V and 0 bases at J, with 11 bases between the two ends. The CDR3 is 16 residues long. Germline assignment: CDR1 SGHNT and CDR2 YENEEA. CDR3 nucleotides: TGTGCCAGCAGCTTAATCGCGGCACATAGCAATCAGCCCCAGCATTTT. It specifies CASSLIAAHSNQPQHF.

The rearrangement joins TRBV10-3 to TRBJ1-2, with D maybe TRBD1 (6 bases). Germline V CDR1 and CDR2: ENHRY, SYGVKD. The V gene lost 5 bases and the J gene lost 5 bases, with 15 bases spanning the gap. There are 14 residues in the CDR3. The CDR3 loop reads CAISRQASVYGYTF. CDR3 nucleotides: TGTGCCATCAGTAGACAGGCGTCCGTTTATGGCTACACCTTC.

This chain uses TRBV9 with TRBJ2-7, with 15 bases identical to TRBD2. This CDR3 is built from 19 residues. Germline CDR1 is SGDLS and CDR2 is YYNGEE. Losses at the gene ends were 1 base for V and 3 bases for J; bases not matched to a gene: 11. The CDR3: CASSVSGLAGGGTGYEQYF. As DNA, the CDR3 is TGTGCCAGCAGCGTATCCGGACTAGCGGGAGGGGGAACAGGCTACGAGCAGTACTTC.

This chain joins TRBV27 and TRBJ1-1, with 12 bases that match TRBD1. Per germline, CDR1 MNHEY and CDR2 SMNVEV (reference sequence). This CDR3 region has 16 residues. V trimming: 0 bases; J trimming: 11 bases; junction bases outside the gene matches: 10. CDR3 sequence reads: CASSLSIGTGGAGAFF. In nucleotides, the CDR3 is TGTGCCAGCAGTTTATCGATCGGGACAGGGGGCGCCGGGGCTTTCTTT.

This clone appeared a few times. The rearrangement links TRBV19 to TRBJ2-1; the D gene is possibly TRBD2 (6 bases). Germline lookup yields CDR1 LNHDA and CDR2 SQIVND (reference sequence). CDR3 size: 14 residues. V was cut by 4 bases and J by 5 bases, with 12 bases left in between. CDR3 loop: CASSTGTYNNEQFF. The CDR3 nucleotides read TGTGCCAGTAGTACCGGGACTTATAACAATGAGCAGTTCTTC.

This clone came up once. This rearrangement joins TRBV11-3 to TRBJ2-3; tentatively, D is TRBD1 (7 bases). Looked up from germline, CDR1 is SGHNT and CDR2 is YENEEA. The CDR3 spans 15 residues. Trimming left V 4 bases short and J 3 bases short, with 14 bases between. The CDR3 DNA reads as TGTGCCAGCAGCTCACGACAGGGAGGTACAGATACGCAGTATTTT. Translation: CASSSRQGGTDTQYF. The whole variable domain, filled in from reference TRBV11-3 and TRBJ2-3, reads EAGVVQSPRYKIIEKKQPVAFWCNPISGHNTLYWYLQNLGQGPELLIRYENEEAVDDSQLPKDRFSAERLKGVDSTLKIQPAELGDSAVYLCASSSRQGGTDTQYFGPGTRLTVL.

This rearrangement joins TRBV30 to TRBJ1-4; 9 bases are shared with TRBD1. There are 14 residues in the CDR3. Germline loops: CDR1 GTSNPN, CDR2 SVGIG (reference sequence). V was pared by 5 bases and J by 10 bases, with 11 bases of the junction left unmatched. CDR3 coding DNA: TGTGCCTGGGAAGAGGGGGACAGGGACGGAAAACTGTTTTTT. It specifies CAWEEGDRDGKLFF.

The chain is built from TRBV11-2 and TRBJ2-1; 14 bases fit TRBD2. V shed 5 bases, J shed 3 bases, and the junction held 9 bases outside the gene matches. Germline V gene data show CDR1 as SGHAT and CDR2 as FQNNGV. CDR3 size: 18 residues. The CDR3, as DNA: TGTGCCAGCAGCGGGACTAGCGGGGGAGTAAACTACTACAATGAGCAGTTCTTC. Protein product: CASSGTSGGVNYYNEQFF.

This clone was observed a few times. This chain joins TRBV28 and TRBJ2-1, with unresolved D. Trimming pared 3 bases from V and 6 bases from J, leaving 12 bases between. Germline assignment: CDR1 MDHEN and CDR2 SYDVKM. The CDR3 covers 14 residues. CDR3 sequence: CASSFSWAPNEQFF. The CDR3 bases are TGTGCCAGCAGTTTCTCCTGGGCCCCCAATGAGCAGTTCTTC.